This T cell receptor beta chain was sequenced during a study of neoadjuvant anti-PD-1 for oral cavity cancer. Study-wide context: Patients without progression got a fourth dose around day 43.

Patients had HPV-negative, locally advanced oral cavity squamous cell carcinoma. The CDR3 is made up of 15 amino acids. In germline, CDR1 is SGHRS, CDR2 YFSETQ. V shed 3 bases and J shed 3 bases, with 16 bases lying between them. Blood libraries mostly used approximately 0.5 ug genomic DNA, six replicates each. Using immunoSEQ multiplex PCR, the repertoire was profiled, and TCRdb retains in-frame clones only, with some absent. The sample consists of 60,000 to 75,000 clones, around four fifths of them appearing once. This clonotype was sampled from a person aged 35-79 years with oral cavity squamous cell carcinoma. This sequence joins TRBV5-1 and TRBJ2-7; TRBD2 is a possible D gene (6 bases). The source was PBMCs, collected before nivolumab (anti-PD-1) treatment. The CDR3, as DNA: TGCGCCAGCAGCTACGGGACTGACTTCCTCTACGAGCAGTACTTC. Its protein product is CASSYGTDFLYEQYF.